By sample fraction, the clone carrying this T cell receptor (beta chain) is medium-sized. Some clones are missing from TCRdb's copy, which holds only in-frame ones; the method was immunoSEQ multiplex PCR. Of 25,000 to 35,000 clones in the sample, 85% to 90% were seen once. The record originates from a study of blood T cell repertoires in COVID-19. This CDR3 is 15 amino acids long. Per the germline V gene, CDR1 is SGHVS and CDR2 is FNYEAQ. The junction had 7 bases not matched to a gene; V was cut back by 2 bases and J by 5 bases. Source material: peripheral blood. The sequence derives from a human donor in a cohort sampled during active COVID-19. The donor label of this sample is uncertain. The genes are TRBV7-6 and TRBJ2-7, with 9 bases aligning to TRBD2. In nucleotides, the CDR3 is TGTGCCAGCAGCTTACAGGCTAGCGGGATCCACGAGCAGTACTTC. Its protein is CASSLQASGIHEQYF.